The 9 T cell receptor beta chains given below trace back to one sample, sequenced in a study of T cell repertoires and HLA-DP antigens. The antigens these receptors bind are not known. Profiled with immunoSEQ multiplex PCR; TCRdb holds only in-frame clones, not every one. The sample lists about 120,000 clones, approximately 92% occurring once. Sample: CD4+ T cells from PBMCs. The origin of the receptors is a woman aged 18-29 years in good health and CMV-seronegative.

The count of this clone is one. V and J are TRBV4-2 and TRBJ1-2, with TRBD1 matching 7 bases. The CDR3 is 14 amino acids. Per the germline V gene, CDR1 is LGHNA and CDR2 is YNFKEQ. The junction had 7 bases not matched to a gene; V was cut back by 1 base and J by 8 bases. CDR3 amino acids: CASSQGTGETGYTF. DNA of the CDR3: TGTGCCAGCAGCCAAGGAACAGGGGAAACCGGCTACACCTTC.

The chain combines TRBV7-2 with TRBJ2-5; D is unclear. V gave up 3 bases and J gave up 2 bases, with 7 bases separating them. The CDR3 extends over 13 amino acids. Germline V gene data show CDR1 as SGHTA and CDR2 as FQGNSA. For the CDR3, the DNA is TGTGCCAGCAGCTTCCAGAGACAAGAGACCCAGTACTTC. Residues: CASSFQRQETQYF.

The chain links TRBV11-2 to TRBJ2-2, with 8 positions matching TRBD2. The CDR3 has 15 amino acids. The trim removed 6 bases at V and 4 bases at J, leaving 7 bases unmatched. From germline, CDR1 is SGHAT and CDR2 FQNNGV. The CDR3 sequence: CASSPGTRSTGELFF. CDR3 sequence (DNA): TGTGCCAGCAGTCCCGGGACTAGATCCACCGGGGAGCTGTTTTTT.

CDR3 coding DNA: TGTGCCAGCTCAATCGACGACAGGGCGGGCTACACCTTC. Its protein product is CASSIDDRAGYTF. The chain links TRBV18 to TRBJ1-2, with 7 bases aligning to TRBD1. The J segment lost 8 bases and the V segment lost 5 bases, leaving 8 bases of the junction unmatched. CDR3 length: 13 residues. Germline V gene data show CDR1 as KGHSH and CDR2 as LQKENI.

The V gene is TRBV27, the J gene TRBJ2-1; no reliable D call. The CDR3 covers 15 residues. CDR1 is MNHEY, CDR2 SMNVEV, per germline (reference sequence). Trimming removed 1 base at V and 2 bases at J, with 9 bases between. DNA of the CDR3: TGTGCCAGCAGTTTATTAGGGCAGGCCTACAATGAGCAGTTCTTC. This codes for CASSLLGQAYNEQFF.

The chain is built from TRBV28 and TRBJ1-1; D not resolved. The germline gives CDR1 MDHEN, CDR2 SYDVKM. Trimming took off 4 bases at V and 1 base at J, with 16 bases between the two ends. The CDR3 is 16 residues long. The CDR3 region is CASSSPRSPENTEAFF. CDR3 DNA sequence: TGTGCCAGCAGTTCCCCTCGCAGTCCGGAGAACACTGAAGCTTTCTTT.

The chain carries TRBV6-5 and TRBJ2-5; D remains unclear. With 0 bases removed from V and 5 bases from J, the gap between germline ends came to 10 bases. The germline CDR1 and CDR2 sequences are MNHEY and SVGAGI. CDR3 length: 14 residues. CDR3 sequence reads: CASSYSRSAETQYF. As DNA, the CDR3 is TGTGCCAGCAGTTACTCGAGATCAGCGGAGACCCAGTACTTC.

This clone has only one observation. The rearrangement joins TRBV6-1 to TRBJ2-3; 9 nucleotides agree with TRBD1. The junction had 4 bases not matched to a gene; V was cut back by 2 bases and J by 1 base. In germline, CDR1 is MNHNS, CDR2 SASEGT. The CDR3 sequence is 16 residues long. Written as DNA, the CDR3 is TGTGCCAGCAGTGAAAGGGACAGGGCCCGCACAGATACGCAGTATTTT. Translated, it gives CASSERDRARTDTQYF.

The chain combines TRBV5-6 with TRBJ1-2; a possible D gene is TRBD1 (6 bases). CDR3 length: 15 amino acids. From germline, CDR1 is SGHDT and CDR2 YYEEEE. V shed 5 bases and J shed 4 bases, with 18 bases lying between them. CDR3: CASRLWGAGSYGYTF. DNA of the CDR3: TGTGCCAGCAGGTTGTGGGGGGCAGGTTCCTATGGCTACACCTTC.